Listed below are T cell receptor beta chains from one sample, sequenced in a study of immune evolution from preneoplasia to lung adenocarcinoma. The data were produced by immunoSEQ multiplex PCR, yet TCRdb's version contains in-frame clones alone and is incomplete. Of approximately 6,100 clones listed, 70% to 75% were seen once; the top ten hold approximately 9.1%. The sample taken for sequencing was FFPE lung adenocarcinoma in situ tissue. The receptors were gathered from a person aged 60 to 85 with lung adenocarcinoma. Each CDR3 is given with its conserved first and last residue. D genes are given only for firm matches. Only part of the rows carry a size: once, few, many, or a class if the clone is expanded.

V	D	J	size	DNA	CDR3
TRBV11-2	TRBD2	TRBJ2-3	-	TGTGCCAGCAGCTCCGGGGAGCGGGGGGGCACAGATACGCAGTATTTT	CASSSGERGGTDTQYF
TRBV9	-	TRBJ2-1	-	TGTGCCAGCAGTCCCCCCGGGGTTTCCTACAATGAGCAGTTCTTC	CASSPPGVSYNEQFF
TRBV9	-	TRBJ2-2	-	TGTGCCAGCAGCGTAGAAGGGGGGGCCGGTGGCGGGGAGCTGTTTTTT	CASSVEGGAGGGELFF
TRBV5-1	TRBD1	TRBJ1-1	-	TGCGCCAGCCGGAGGACAGGGGATGAAGCTTTCTTT	CASRRTGDEAFF
TRBV6-5	-	TRBJ2-1	-	TGTGCCAGCAGTTACTCCGGGCACCCCGAGCAGTTCTTC	CASSYSGHPEQFF
TRBV19	TRBD2	TRBJ2-3	-	TGTGCCAGTATCCCTAGCGGAACAGATACGCAGTATTTT	CASIPSGTDTQYF
TRBV5-1	-	TRBJ1-2	-	TGCGCCAGCAGCTTGTTCGTCGAGCAGGACTATGGCTACACCTTC	CASSLFVEQDYGYTF
TRBV28	TRBD2	TRBJ2-7	-	TGTGCCAGCAGTCCCGGGGGGGGAGCGGGAGGGGAGCAGTACTTC	CASSPGGGAGGEQYF
TRBV5-1	TRBD1	TRBJ2-7	-	TGCGCCAGCAGCTGGACAGGGGGCGAGCAGTACTTC	CASSWTGGEQYF
TRBV7-3	-	TRBJ2-2	-	TGTGCCAGCAGCCCCACCAGGACGAACACCGGGGAGCTGTTTTTT	CASSPTRTNTGELFF
TRBV9	TRBD1	TRBJ1-1	few	TGTGCCAGCAGCTCGGGACAGCCAAACACTGAAGCTTTCTTT	CASSSGQPNTEAFF
TRBV7-9	-	TRBJ2-7	-	TGTGCCAGCAGCTTAGCGCAGGGAGGGCAGTACTTC	CASSLAQGGQYF
TRBV19	-	TRBJ1-5	-	TGTGCCAGCAACCACTTAAGGGTAAACAATCAGCCCCAGCATTTT	CASNHLRVNNQPQHF
TRBV6-5	-	TRBJ2-7	-	TGTGCCAGCAGTTACGCAGCGGGGACAGGTACCTACGAGCAGTACTTC	CASSYAAGTGTYEQYF
TRBV7-9	-	TRBJ1-1	once	TGTGCCAGCAGCTTAGCCGTGGGGAAGGAAGCTTTCTTT	CASSLAVGKEAFF